This TCR beta chain came from a study of blood T cell repertoires in COVID-19. The wider study: Italy, Spain and the United States were the sources of the convalescent and acute COVID-19 samples.

Trimming cost V 4 bases and J 4 bases, with 10 bases left between them. CDR3 size: 13 residues. Germline CDR1 and CDR2: KGHSH and LQKENI. Clinical histories supplied by participants themselves formed the basis of cohort assignment. In the study's own analysis: Amplification from reference gene primers served as the basis for estimated nucleated cell counts. Sequencing was performed with immunoSEQ multiplex PCR; in TCRdb, only in-frame clones are kept and a portion is missing. V and J calls and clone size are copied from that table; D and trimming were computed from the DNA. The sample gives roughly 360,000 clones, approximately 87% of which show up once; under 1.5% is in the top ten.

V usage is TRBV18 and J usage is TRBJ1-2, with a weak D call TRBD1 (6 bases). The sequence was collected from a man aged 25 to 40 who had recovered from COVID-19. Sequencing input: PBMCs or T cells enriched from blood (not recorded which). The CDR3 spells CASSRDRSYGYTF. In nucleotides, the CDR3 is TGTGCCAGCTCACGCGACAGGTCCTATGGCTACACCTTC.